Presented here are 19 T cell receptor beta chains from one specimen sequenced in a study of T cell responses to AZD1222 COVID-19 vaccine. Profiling relied on immunoSEQ multiplex PCR, and the TCRdb table lists in-frame clones only, not all of them. The sample consists of under 150,000 clones, 90% to 95% of them appearing once. The input for sequencing was peripheral blood, taken on day 0 of MenACWY control vaccination. The receptors were sampled from an adult in good health.

This chain links TRBV9 with TRBJ1-2; D gene ambiguous. Trimming took 4 bases from V and 3 from J, leaving 16 bases between them. Germline V gene sequence: CDR1 SGDLS, CDR2 YYNGEE. The length of the CDR3 is 15 residues. The CDR3 sequence is CASSTEGRTHYGYTF. CDR3 DNA: TGTGCCAGCAGCACCGAAGGACGTACTCACTATGGCTACACCTTC.

This chain connects TRBV11-1 to TRBJ2-7; D remains unclear. Germline V gives CDR1 SGHAT, CDR2 FQDESV (reference sequence). This CDR3 spans 15 amino acids. Trimming took off 5 bases at V and 1 base at J, with 15 bases between the two ends. DNA for the CDR3: TGTGCCAGCAGCCCCCCGACCGGGCCATCCTACGAGCAGTACTTC. It codes for CASSPPTGPSYEQYF.

The chain joins TRBV11-1 to TRBJ1-1; the D gene is possibly TRBD1 (5 bases). The CDR3 has 15 residues. V shed 5 bases and J shed 5 bases, with 18 bases lying between them. Germline CDR1 SGHAT, CDR2 FQDESV (reference sequence). CDR3 sequence reads: CASSHPAGIGTEAFF. The CDR3 DNA reads TGTGCCAGCAGCCACCCCGCAGGGATCGGGACTGAAGCTTTCTTT.

The CDR3 loop reads CASSLGGQRETQYF. CDR3 nucleotide sequence: TGTGCCAGCAGCTTGGGGGGGCAACGGGAGACCCAGTACTTC. V gene TRBV5-6 combines with J gene TRBJ2-5; D is perhaps TRBD1 (6 bases). Trimming cost V 0 bases and J 5 bases, with 11 bases left between them. CDR1 is SGHDT, CDR2 YYEEEE, per germline. The CDR3 is 14 residues long.

The genes are TRBV29-1 and TRBJ1-6, with a weak D call TRBD1 (5 bases). The CDR3 runs 12 residues. Germline V lookup: CDR1 SQVTM, CDR2 ANQGSEA. Trimming removed 4 bases from V and 8 bases from J, with 9 bases in between. CDR3 nucleotides: TGCAGCGTTGGTGACAGTGATTCACCCCTCCACTTT. This translates into CSVGDSDSPLHF.

V usage is TRBV3-1 (or the pseudogene TRBV3-2) and J usage is TRBJ1-2; maybe TRBD1 (5 bases). The germline V gene encodes CDR1 LGHDT and CDR2 YNNKEL (reference sequence). This CDR3 is built from 15 residues. The ends were cut back, 3 bases at V and 8 bases at J, with 19 bases in the middle. The CDR3 region is CASSHAIGANGGYTF. In nucleotides, the CDR3 is TGTGCCAGCAGCCACGCCATAGGGGCGAATGGAGGCTACACCTTC.

This clone was seen a handful of times. The V call is TRBV6-5, the J call TRBJ1-1; D uncertain. From germline, CDR1 is MNHEY and CDR2 SVGAGI. Between the trimmed V and J ends, which lost 0 bases and 10 bases, there was a span of 12 bases. This CDR3 has 13 amino acids. The DNA of the CDR3 is TGTGCCAGCAGTTACTCGTGGCAGGCTGGAGCTTTCTTT. The encoded protein is CASSYSWQAGAFF.

V gene TRBV6-5 combines with J gene TRBJ1-3, with 9 bases matching TRBD1. This CDR3 is built from 13 residues. The ends lost 6 bases at V and 4 bases at J; junction bases unmatched: 1. Looked up from germline, CDR1 is MNHEY and CDR2 is SVGAGI. CDR3 nucleotide sequence: TGTGCCAGCAGAGGGACAGGGGGAAACACCATATATTTT. Its translation: CASRGTGGNTIYF.

This sequence joins TRBV20-1 and TRBJ2-7; D not resolved. The germline V gene encodes CDR1 DFQATT and CDR2 SNEGSKA (reference sequence). V was clipped by 3 bases and J by 4 bases, with 7 bases between them. The length of the CDR3 is 11 residues. The CDR3 DNA reads TGCAGTGCTAGCACCGGGTACGAGCAGTACTTC. This gives the protein CSASTGYEQYF.

The V call is TRBV6-5, the J call TRBJ2-1, with TRBD2 matching 10 bases. V was clipped by 4 bases and J by 1 base; unmatched bases: 1. Germline V lookup: CDR1 MNHEY, CDR2 SVGAGI. This CDR3 is built from 15 residues. CDR3 sequence reads: CASSSSGGSYNEQFF. CDR3 DNA sequence: TGTGCCAGCAGTTCTAGCGGGGGTTCCTACAATGAGCAGTTCTTC.

The gene calls are TRBV5-1 and TRBJ1-1, with a possible D match to TRBD1 (5 bases). Germline CDR1 is SGHRS and CDR2 is YFSETQ. The V gene lost 4 bases and the J gene lost 1 base, with 11 bases spanning the gap. The CDR3 has 14 amino acids. CDR3 nucleotides: TGCGCCAGCAGCCAGACAGTGAGGAACACTGAAGCTTTCTTT. Translating it yields CASSQTVRNTEAFF. Together with reference TRBV5-1 and TRBJ1-1, the CDR3 gives the full variable domain: KAGVTQTPRYLIKTRGQQVTLSCSPISGHRSVSWYQQTPGQGLQFLFEYFSETQRNKGNFPGRFSGRQFSNSRSEMNVSTLELGDSALYLCASSQTVRNTEAFFGQGTRLTVV.

The J gene is TRBJ1-1, the V gene TRBV2; 10 nucleotides match TRBD1. Germline V gene lookup returns CDR1 SNHLY and CDR2 FYNNEI. The junction had 11 bases not matched to a gene; V was cut back by 8 bases and J by 2 bases. This CDR3 is 16 amino acids long. The CDR3 region has the DNA TGTGCCAGCCTCGGGCATCGGACAGGGGGTAACACTGAAGCTTTCTTT. This sequence encodes CASLGHRTGGNTEAFF. Full variable domain (missing parts from reference TRBV2 and TRBJ1-1): EPEVTQTPSHQVTQMGQEVILRCVPISNHLYFYWYRQILGQKVEFLVSFYNNEISEKSEIFDDQFSVERPDGSNFTLKIRSTKLEDSAMYFCASLGHRTGGNTEAFFGQGTRLTVV.

V gene TRBV6-5 combines with J gene TRBJ1-1, with 9 bases matching TRBD1. Germline CDR1 reads MNHEY; CDR2 reads SVGAGI. V gave up 5 bases and J gave up 5 bases; unmatched junction bases: 3. The CDR3 totals 13 residues. The CDR3 reads CASSPGTGTEAFF. Here the CDR3 DNA reads TGTGCCAGCAGTCCCGGGACAGGGACTGAAGCTTTCTTT.

CDR3 nucleotide sequence: TGCGCCAGCAGCTTTCAACTAGCGGGGTTGGGTGATGAGCAGTTCTTC. This gives the protein CASSFQLAGLGDEQFF. The gene calls are TRBV5-1 and TRBJ2-1, with 10 bases matching TRBD2. The germline V gene encodes CDR1 SGHRS and CDR2 YFSETQ. The CDR3 covers 16 residues. After removal of 2 bases from V and 8 bases from J, the junction contained 10 bases not matched to a gene. The full variable domain, its missing parts supplied by reference TRBV5-1 and TRBJ2-1, is KAGVTQTPRYLIKTRGQQVTLSCSPISGHRSVSWYQQTPGQGLQFLFEYFSETQRNKGNFPGRFSGRQFSNSRSEMNVSTLELGDSALYLCASSFQLAGLGDEQFFGPGTRLTVL.

V is TRBV5-4 and J is TRBJ1-5; no firm D call. The CDR3 extends over 15 amino acids. Germline V gene sequence: CDR1 SGHNT, CDR2 YYREEE (reference sequence). V gave up 4 bases and J gave up 6 bases, with 17 bases separating them. CDR3 sequence (DNA): TGTGCCAGCAGCCCGGGGTCGGGTTTCAGTCAGCCCCAGCATTTT. As protein: CASSPGSGFSQPQHF.

V and J are TRBV19 and TRBJ1-1, with D maybe TRBD1 (6 bases). This CDR3 is 16 amino acids long. Germline loops: CDR1 LNHDA, CDR2 SQIVND (reference sequence). The V gene lost 6 bases and the J gene lost 0 bases, with 17 bases spanning the gap. The CDR3 protein is CASSKNFGTMNTEAFF. CDR3 sequence (DNA): TGTGCCAGTAGCAAAAACTTTGGGACAATGAACACTGAAGCTTTCTTT.

The genes are TRBV3-1 (or the pseudogene TRBV3-2) and TRBJ1-1; 8 bases match TRBD1. V lost 2 bases to trimming and J lost 6 bases; unmatched junction nucleotides: 5. The CDR3 spans 14 residues. Germline CDR1 is LGHDT and CDR2 is YNNKEL (reference sequence). CDR3 nucleotides: TGTGCCAGCAGCCAATCCGGGACAGGAGCTGAAGCTTTCTTT. Translation gives CASSQSGTGAEAFF.

This clone was picked up one time. The gene calls are TRBV10-2 and TRBJ1-1; no firm D call. This CDR3 contains 11 residues. Germline CDR1 and CDR2: WSHSY and SAAADI. V lost 4 bases, J lost 0 bases, and 0 bases lay in between. The CDR3 sequence is CASSVNTEAFF. DNA of the CDR3: TGCGCCAGCAGTGTGAACACTGAAGCTTTCTTT.

This sequence joins TRBV6-5 and TRBJ1-1; 7 bases fit TRBD1. Looked up from germline, CDR1 is MNHEY and CDR2 is SVGAGI. V was clipped by 5 bases and J by 4 bases; unmatched bases: 10. This CDR3 is 15 amino acids long. For the CDR3, the DNA is TGTGCCAGCAGTATCCTCGACAGGGTATCCACTGAAGCTTTCTTT. Translated, it gives CASSILDRVSTEAFF.